This T cell receptor (beta chain) was profiled in a study of neurological immune-mediated disorders (dated by TCRdb to the late 2010s). Broadly, across the study: Of the roughly 34 multiple sclerosis patients, approximately 30 had relapsing-remitting MS and 3 had secondary progressive MS. Of the roughly 70 subjects in the cohort, some 15 were HAM/TSP patients, some 35 were multiple sclerosis patients, and 20 were healthy controls. Peripheral blood TCR-beta repertoires from HTLV-I-associated myelopathy (HAM/TSP) patients, multiple sclerosis patients and healthy controls were compared by UMI-based sequencing. Alongside PBMC samples, the set of about 97 TCR-beta libraries contained longitudinal samples, technical triplicates, and paired CD4+ and CD8+ T-cell subsets that had been sorted. Beyond this particular receptor, the publication reports: Expanded clones from different subjects shared no identical CDR3 amino acid sequences, which suggests that TCR-beta repertoires were private in all groups. The MS cluster showed no association with clinical or MRI features, and the authors stated that larger cohorts are needed. TCR clonal expansion was highest in HAM/TSP patients and lowest in MS patients, with MS patients falling below even healthy controls. In phylogenetic analysis, the repertoires of 18 of 34 MS patients grouped into a cluster of related CDR3 sequences, which suggests a possible signature at the repertoire level.

cDNA synthesis used template-switch 5'RACE with a primer carrying a 10-nucleotide random unique molecular identifier tagging each TCR transcript. Each sequencing run produced over 160 million TCR-beta sequences covering 15-18 subjects. Total RNA was extracted with the RNeasy kit. Using the KAPA Real-time Library Amplification kit, TCR-beta VDJ regions were amplified with primers for the TCR constant region and the 5'RACE anchor. Sample indexes and Illumina adaptors were added in a first PCR, after which library yield was increased in a second PCR. After Ampure bead purification, the TCR product of roughly 650 bp was size-selected on a 2% E-gel SizeSelection system. Before pooling, library quality was assessed on a Bioanalyzer, concentration was determined with Qubit, and library quantification was performed with the Kapa Library Quantification kit. An Illumina HiSeq 2500 sequenced the libraries paired-end 2 x 150 bp. To increase sequence diversity, roughly 23-30% phiX was spiked into each library pool. The paper's processing steps were these. The quality-filtered reads were processed with the UMI-based MiGEC pipeline, whose error correction step removed more than 80% of the raw TCR sequences. VDJ genes were aligned to IMGT germline references, and each clonotype was defined by a unique CDR3 amino acid sequence together with V-J genes. Clonal expansion, Shannon diversity and CDR3 relatedness were evaluated with VDJtools (CalcPairwiseDistances, ClusterSamples), while phylogenetic trees were built in CLCbio workbench. Expanded clones were defined as having at least 8 unique UMIs, based on coefficient-of-variation modelling across technical triplicates. TCRdb reanalyzed the raw reads on its own, using fastp at Q25 for trimming and MiXCR for clone calling, and kept in-frame beta chains. Rows with one shared CDR3 protein collapse into an entry with the most common genes and DNA. Here the V and J calls rest on TCRdb's processing, not on the authors' analysis. This sample holds under 80,000 distinct CDR3 sequences; approximately 5.2% were observed only once. 2.8% of the sample belongs to the ten largest clones.

Note on this clonotype: This receptor's antigen is unknown. Base qualities were left out, and no much larger clone turns up one base away.

The germline V gene (reference sequence) supplies CDR1 SEHNR and CDR2 FQNEAQ. Measured from the cysteine to the phenylalanine, the CDR3 is 13 residues long. Kept here is only the CDR3 DNA, which spans 39 bases and is read in frame from base 1. The trim is 7 bases for V and 9 bases for J, with a gap of 16 bases between the germline ends. For the unsorted PBMC libraries, 2 million PBMCs were stored in RNAlater at -80 degrees C until RNA extraction and were used to generate the libraries. The multiple sclerosis patients were enrolled in a US clinical protocol that used magnetic resonance imaging to evaluate disease progression. Peripheral blood was subjected to Ficoll-Hypaque density gradient centrifugation to isolate PBMCs, which were then cryopreserved in liquid nitrogen.

Recombination linked TRBV7-9 to TRBJ2-4, with the identity of the D gene unclear. The sample taken for sequencing was PBMCs. This TCR came from a young woman with multiple sclerosis. The CDR3 sequence is CASTPDPGSIQYF. The sequenced DNA: TGTGCCAGCACTCCAGACCCCGGCAGCATTCAGTACTTC.